This T cell receptor beta chain came from a study of CD8 T cells in ankylosing spondylitis. The study's findings and limits: About 8 highly homologous variants made up a TCR beta motif, and this motif appeared characteristic of ankylosing spondylitis blood. Earlier studies detected some motif variants in reactive arthritis synovial fluid and blood.

Points on this clonotype: Antigen: not known.

V was pared by 0 bases and J by 1 base, with 11 bases between. Germline V gene lookup returns CDR1 SGHKS and CDR2 YYEKEE (reference sequence). This CDR3 region has 16 residues. One entry per CDR3 protein results from TCRdb running MiXCR on the 5' RACE reads. Here the sample spans about 540,000 distinct CDR3 sequences, about 13% being singletons. The chain combines TRBV5-5 with TRBJ2-4; D could derive from TRBD1 or TRBD2 (5 bases each). The sequenced sample was blood, either unsorted or a sorted T cell fraction (not recorded which). The sequence derives from a male donor with ankylosing spondylitis. The CDR3 is CASSLAGEGAKNIQYF. DNA for the CDR3: TGTGCCAGCAGCTTGGCCGGCGAGGGGGCCAAAAACATTCAGTACTTC.